The rows below give T cell receptor beta chains drawn from one sample of a study of blood T cell repertoires in COVID-19. TCRdb's copy holds only in-frame clones and misses some; the assay was immunoSEQ multiplex PCR. The data show about 190,000 clones, approximately 91% seen once. Sequenced material: peripheral blood. Receptors were obtained from a man aged 40-55 years with acute or convalescent COVID-19. CDR3s include the opening cysteine and the closing phenylalanine or tryptophan. The order of the fields is clone size, V gene, D gene, J gene, CDR3 DNA, CDR3 protein. A D gene is named only where the DNA matches it firmly. Clone size is given for some rows only: seen once, a few or many times, or a class if the clone is expanded.

-	TRBV7-2	TRBD2	TRBJ2-5	TGTGCCAGCAGCTTAGAGTTCGAACTAGCGGCCCGGGAGACCCAGTACTTC	CASSLEFELAARETQYF
-	TRBV7-3	TRBD1	TRBJ2-7	TGTGCCAGCAGCTCGACAGGGATCGGCGAGCAGTACTTC	CASSSTGIGEQYF
-	TRBV3-1/TRBV3-2	TRBD2	TRBJ2-1	TGTGCCAGCAGCCACACAAGCGGGGGCACCTACAATGAGCAGTTCTTC	CASSHTSGGTYNEQFF
-	TRBV19	-	TRBJ1-1	TGTGCCAGTAGCCCGACTCCACGGGGCACTGAAGCTTTCTTT	CASSPTPRGTEAFF
-	TRBV7-3	TRBD2	TRBJ2-1	TGTGCCAGCAGCCTACAAGGCCAACTAGCGGCGGGCAATGAGCAGTTCTTC	CASSLQGQLAAGNEQFF
-	TRBV14	-	TRBJ1-2	TGTGCCAGCAGCCAAAAATACGGTGCTTATGGCTACACCTTC	CASSQKYGAYGYTF
-	TRBV27	-	TRBJ2-3	TGTGCCAGCAGTTTACAGGGGTCAGATACGCAGTATTTT	CASSLQGSDTQYF
-	TRBV9	-	TRBJ2-3	TGTGCCAGCAGCGTAGGGGGCGCCCCAGATACGCAGTATTTT	CASSVGGAPDTQYF
-	TRBV28	TRBD1	TRBJ2-7	TGTGCCAGCAGTTTTTCGGGCAGGGGGCCTGAGTACGAGCAGTACTTC	CASSFSGRGPEYEQYF
-	TRBV7-3	TRBD2	TRBJ2-7	TGTGCCAGCAGCTTAACGAGTTCTAGCGGGGGGGCTTACGAGCAGTACTTC	CASSLTSSSGGAYEQYF
-	TRBV20-1	-	TRBJ2-7	TGCAGTGCTTCGGACACCTACGAGCAGTACTTC	CSASDTYEQYF
-	TRBV18	TRBD1	TRBJ1-1	TGTGCCAGCTCAAACCAGGGGGAAGGGGTTACTGAAGCTTTCTTT	CASSNQGEGVTEAFF
-	TRBV29-1	TRBD1	TRBJ1-5	TGCAGCGTTCAGACAGGGGTCACTCAGCCCCAGCATTTT	CSVQTGVTQPQHF
-	TRBV30	TRBD1	TRBJ1-2	TGTGCCTGGGGAACAGGGGCCCCCGGGCCATCCGGCTACACCTTC	CAWGTGAPGPSGYTF
few	TRBV7-9	-	TRBJ2-7	TGTGCCAGCAGCTTAGGTGATCCAGGGGCAGGATACGAGCAGTACTTC	CASSLGDPGAGYEQYF
-	TRBV19	-	TRBJ1-6	TGTGCCAGTAGGGTGGGTAGCAATTCACCCCTCCACTTT	CASRVGSNSPLHF
-	TRBV7-2	TRBD2	TRBJ2-3	TGTGCCAGCAGCTCTAGGGCTAGCGGGGTGGATACGCAGTATTTT	CASSSRASGVDTQYF
-	TRBV6-1	-	TRBJ1-4	TGTGCCAGCAGTGAAGCACCCGGGGGGGCACCTAATGAAAAACTGTTTTTT	CASSEAPGGAPNEKLFF
-	TRBV7-7	-	TRBJ1-3	TGTGCCAGCAGCGCAGGGGCTGGAAACACCATATATTTT	CASSAGAGNTIYF
-	TRBV19	TRBD2	TRBJ2-3	TGTGCCAGTAGTATTCGGCGGGAGAGCACAGATACGCAGTATTTT	CASSIRRESTDTQYF
once	TRBV3-1/TRBV3-2	-	TRBJ2-1	TGTGCCAGCAGCAACGACAGAAATGAGCAGTTCTTC	CASSNDRNEQFF
-	TRBV7-2	TRBD2	TRBJ2-7	TGTGCCAGCAGCTTAAAGCGGGGGGTCCCCTACGAGCAGTACTTC	CASSLKRGVPYEQYF
-	TRBV28	-	TRBJ1-1	TGTGCCACCCATCTAGGAGTACGGAGTACTGAAGCTTTCTTT	CATHLGVRSTEAFF
few	TRBV6-2/TRBV6-3	-	TRBJ1-4	TGTGCCAGCAGTACCCGGGGAAATGAAAAACTGTTTTTT	CASSTRGNEKLFF
-	TRBV24-1	TRBD1	TRBJ1-4	TGTGCCACCAGGGGGACAGGGGATAATGAAAAACTGTTTTTT	CATRGTGDNEKLFF
-	TRBV7-9	-	TRBJ1-1	TGTGCCAGCAGCCGGGAACAAAACACTGAAGCTTTCTTT	CASSREQNTEAFF
-	TRBV5-1	TRBD2	TRBJ2-2	TGCGCCAGCAGCTTTTCCACGGGGGGGGACACCGGGGAGCTGTTTTTT	CASSFSTGGDTGELFF
-	TRBV21-1	-	TRBJ1-2	TGTGCCAGCAGCAAGCCCGGGACAGCCTCTTATGGCTACACCTTC	CASSKPGTASYGYTF
-	TRBV6-5	-	TRBJ2-7	TGTGCCAGCAGTTACTACAGGACCTCTCACGAGCAGTACTTC	CASSYYRTSHEQYF
-	TRBV29-1	TRBD1	TRBJ2-1	TGCAGCGCTGGACAGGGGGAATGGAATGAGCAGTTCTTC	CSAGQGEWNEQFF
once	TRBV5-4	-	TRBJ2-3	TGTGCCAGCAGCTTGGTTCTGGGGGCTGGCACAGATACGCAGTATTTT	CASSLVLGAGTDTQYF
-	TRBV28	TRBD1	TRBJ1-4	TGTGCCAGCAGTTTAACAGGGGGGATGAAAAAACTGTTTTTT	CASSLTGGMKKLFF
-	TRBV28	-	TRBJ1-5	TGTGCCAGCTGGGCCGCCAGGGATCATCAGCCCCAGCATTTT	CASWAARDHQPQHF
-	TRBV6-4	-	TRBJ1-2	TGTGCCAGCAGTTATCAGGGAGGCTATGGCTACACCTTC	CASSYQGGYGYTF
-	TRBV7-9	-	TRBJ2-1	TGTGCCAGCAGCTTAGGAGGGACAGAAGCGGGCAATGAGCAGTTCTTC	CASSLGGTEAGNEQFF
-	TRBV5-4	-	TRBJ1-1	TGTGCCAGCAGATCGGGACACGCGATGAACACTGAAGCTTTCTTT	CASRSGHAMNTEAFF
-	TRBV27	-	TRBJ1-6	TGTGCCAGCAGGAGAAAAGGGGTTTCTAATAATTCACCCCTCCACTTT	CASRRKGVSNNSPLHF
once	TRBV13	-	TRBJ2-3	TGTGCCAGCAGCCCCCAGGGACAATTAACAGGAACAGATACGCAGTATTTT	CASSPQGQLTGTDTQYF
-	TRBV19	TRBD1	TRBJ1-5	TGTGCCAGTAGTTGGGACAGATACAATCAGCCCCAGCATTTT	CASSWDRYNQPQHF
-	TRBV7-2	-	TRBJ1-6	TGTGCCAGCAGCTTAGCGGCTACAGTCAATAATTCACCCCTCCACTTT	CASSLAATVNNSPLHF
-	TRBV27	TRBD1	TRBJ2-3	TGTGCCAGCAGTTTATTCGGGACAGGGGATAGCACAGATACGCAGTATTTT	CASSLFGTGDSTDTQYF
-	TRBV27	-	TRBJ1-1	TGTGCCAGCAGTTTACTACAGAGCGGGAGCACTGAAGCTTTCTTT	CASSLLQSGSTEAFF
-	TRBV2	TRBD1	TRBJ2-1	TGTGCCAGCAGAGGGACAGTGGTAACCTACAATGAGCAGTTCTTC	CASRGTVVTYNEQFF
-	TRBV4-2	TRBD2	TRBJ2-3	TGTGCCAGCAGCCACGATTTAGCGGGGGGGGCAGATACGCAGTATTTT	CASSHDLAGGADTQYF
-	TRBV7-8	-	TRBJ2-5	TGTGCCAGCAGCTTAGGCAGACAAGAGACCCAGTACTTC	CASSLGRQETQYF
-	TRBV7-2	TRBD2	TRBJ2-7	TGTGCCAGCAGCTTAGGTGCCGGGACTAGCTCCTACGAGCAGTACTTC	CASSLGAGTSSYEQYF
-	TRBV6-5	TRBD1	TRBJ2-7	TGTGCCAGCAGGGGTCTGGGGACAGGTAACTACGAGCAGTACTTC	CASRGLGTGNYEQYF
once	TRBV5-4	TRBD1	TRBJ1-2	TGTGCCAGCAGCATTCCCCCGGGACAGGGGTCCTATGGCTACACCTTC	CASSIPPGQGSYGYTF
few	TRBV21-1	-	TRBJ1-5	TGTGCCAGCATAGGGGGGGGCCGGGGCAATCAGCCCCAGCATTTT	CASIGGGRGNQPQHF
-	TRBV7-3	TRBD2	TRBJ2-1	TGTGCCAGCAGCCTCATAGCGGGGGAGAGCCACAATGAGCAGTTCTTC	CASSLIAGESHNEQFF
once	TRBV9	-	TRBJ2-1	TGTGCCAGCAGCGTAGGGGGAGGAATCTACAATGAGCAGTTCTTC	CASSVGGGIYNEQFF